A selection of T cell receptor beta chains follows, all from one sample in a study of blood T cell repertoires in COVID-19. Sequencing used immunoSEQ multiplex PCR; TCRdb keeps in-frame clones, though not all of them. This sample carries about 120,000 clones, 70% to 85% of them seen once, and the ten largest clones take 2.5% to 3%. Sequencing was carried out using peripheral blood. The receptors were gathered from a man aged 45-65 years with acute or convalescent COVID-19. CDR3s include the opening cysteine and the closing phenylalanine or tryptophan. D genes are given only for firm matches. Size is omitted from some rows. Given values are once, few, many or a class for expanded clones.

size	V	J	D	CDR3	DNA
NA	TRBV5-6	TRBJ1-1	NA	CASSLAGGRIWGGNTEAFF	TGTGCCAGCAGCTTGGCCGGGGGGCGCATTTGGGGCGGGAACACTGAAGCTTTCTTT
NA	TRBV3-1/TRBV3-2	TRBJ2-7	NA	CASSLLGFGGSTNYEQYF	TGTGCCAGCAGCCTACTTGGGTTCGGCGGCAGCACTAACTACGAGCAGTACTTC
once	TRBV7-3	TRBJ2-7	NA	CASSLQPGNNEQYF	TGTGCCAGCAGCTTACAGCCAGGGAATAACGAGCAGTACTTC
NA	TRBV4-1	TRBJ2-5	NA	CASSQGGDLQETQYF	TGCGCCAGCAGCCAAGGCGGGGACCTTCAAGAGACCCAGTACTTC
NA	TRBV10-2	TRBJ2-2	TRBD1	CASSKGALTGELFF	TGCGCCAGCAGTAAGGGGGCGTTGACCGGGGAGCTGTTTTTT
NA	TRBV5-1	TRBJ1-4	TRBD1	CASSFFSRDREKLFF	TGCGCCAGCAGCTTTTTCTCCCGGGACAGGGAAAAACTGTTTTTT
NA	TRBV19	TRBJ1-5	TRBD1	CASSTGTGGYQPQHF	TGTGCCAGTTCCACCGGGACAGGGGGGTATCAGCCCCAGCATTTT
NA	TRBV10-1	TRBJ2-3	TRBD1	CASSEDRGRDTQYF	TGCGCCAGCAGTGAGGACAGGGGACGAGATACGCAGTATTTT
NA	TRBV27	TRBJ1-4	TRBD1	CASSWTGATNEKLFF	TGTGCCAGCAGCTGGACAGGGGCGACTAATGAAAAACTGTTTTTT
NA	TRBV6-4	TRBJ1-2	TRBD1	CASSDPGGTPYGYTF	TGTGCCAGCAGTGACCCAGGGGGCACACCCTATGGCTACACCTTC
NA	TRBV6-5	TRBJ2-7	NA	CASSYEDSQYEQYF	TGTGCCAGCAGTTACGAGGACAGCCAGTACGAGCAGTACTTC
NA	TRBV3-1/TRBV3-2	TRBJ2-7	TRBD2	CASSPMTSGIPYEQYF	TGTGCCAGCAGCCCCATGACTAGCGGGATTCCCTACGAGCAGTACTTC
NA	TRBV11-2	TRBJ2-7	NA	CASSTQAYRPYEQYF	TGTGCCAGCAGTACCCAGGCTTATCGGCCCTACGAGCAGTACTTC
once	TRBV3-1/TRBV3-2	TRBJ1-4	NA	CASSPGYEKLFF	TGTGCCAGCAGCCCCGGTTATGAAAAACTGTTTTTT
NA	TRBV4-1	TRBJ2-7	TRBD2	CASSQGVGTSGGYEQYF	TGCGCCAGCAGCCAAGGAGTCGGGACTAGCGGGGGGTACGAGCAGTACTTC
NA	TRBV6-5	TRBJ1-4	NA	CASGRTDATEKLFF	TGTGCCAGCGGGCGGACAGATGCAACTGAAAAACTGTTTTTT
NA	TRBV9	TRBJ1-2	NA	CASSVGPPGPAANYGYTF	TGTGCCAGCAGCGTAGGACCCCCGGGTCCTGCAGCTAACTATGGCTACACCTTC
NA	TRBV19	TRBJ1-5	NA	CASIGQINQPQHF	TGTGCCAGTATCGGACAAATCAATCAGCCCCAGCATTTT